The 4 T cell receptor beta chains presented below share a single source sample, sequenced in a study of CD8+CD57+ T cells in acquired aplastic anemia. Whoever was chosen for sequencing had shown CD8+CD57+ cell expansion by flow cytometry. Profiles of TCR beta VDJ and CDR3 were generated from a genomic DNA template. TCRdb used MiXCR to reprocess the reads, holding one entry per CDR3 protein. This sample has about 240,000 distinct CDR3 sequences, with around half found just once. The specimen was sorted CD4+, CD8+, or CD8+CD57+ T cells (not recorded which) from PBMCs. These TCRs come from a human donor with aplastic anemia.

The chain is built from TRBV7-3 and TRBJ2-3; TRBD1 agrees at 7 bases. The CDR3 has 15 residues. After removal of 5 bases from V and 1 base from J, the junction contained 6 bases not matched to a gene. Germline lookup yields CDR1 SGHTA and CDR2 FQGTGA. The CDR3 DNA reads TGTGCCAGCAGCCCAGGGGGTAAATGCACAGATACGCAGTATTTT. This codes for CASSPGGKCTDTQYF.

This clonotype has at least ten counts. This sequence joins TRBV7-2 and TRBJ1-2; D gene unclear. Trimming shortened V by 1 base and J by 6 bases, and 9 bases separated the two germline ends. Looked up from germline, CDR1 is SGHTA and CDR2 is FQGNSA. The CDR3 runs 13 residues. The CDR3 DNA is TGTGCCAGCAGCTTAGATTGGGAGGATGGCTACACCTTC. Translation: CASSLDWEDGYTF.

This clonotype has a count of ten or more. The chain is built from TRBV4-1 and TRBJ1-4; 7 positions match TRBD1. The CDR3 runs to 14 residues. The germline CDR1 and CDR2 sequences are MGHRA and YSYEKL. V lost 1 base to trimming and J lost 4 bases; unmatched junction nucleotides: 0. The CDR3 nucleotides are TGCGCCAGCAGCCAAGGGACAGGTAATGAAAAACTGTTTTTT. It specifies CASSQGTGNEKLFF.

On this clonotype itself: A read error may be the cause here, since a much bigger clone is one base away. The rearrangement links TRBV6-1 to TRBJ1-4; TRBD1 might be the D (5 bases). CDR1 is MNHNS and CDR2 is SASEGT in the germline V gene. Trimming took off 5 bases at V and 6 bases at J, with 10 bases between the two ends. The CDR3 sequence is 13 residues long. The CDR3 reads CASSCGRDEKLFF. CDR3 coding DNA: TGTGCCAGCAGTTGCGGCAGGGATGAAAAACTGTTTTTT.